Sequencing of this T cell receptor (beta chain) was carried out in a study of blood T cell repertoires in COVID-19. Study as a whole: The origin of the acute and convalescent COVID-19 samples was the United States, Italy and Spain. Sources were T cells, B-cell-depleted T cells, or PBMCs; the material itself was cDNA or gDNA.

V shed 3 bases and J 3 bases; nucleotides not matched to a gene: 5. Germline-derived CDR1 and CDR2 are SGHVS and FQNEAQ. This CDR3 spans 15 amino acids. The authors' processing: By means of reference gene primer amplification, nucleated cell counts were estimated. Sequencing was performed with immunoSEQ multiplex PCR; in TCRdb, only in-frame clones are kept and a portion is missing. From that table come the V and J calls and clone size; the DNA was used to work out D and trimming. The table includes 35,000 to 55,000 clones, 70% to 85% detected once. Sequencing input: peripheral blood. This clonotype was sampled from a human donor in a cohort sampled during active COVID-19. V usage is TRBV7-8 and J usage is TRBJ2-7; 10 bases map to TRBD1. The CDR3, as DNA: TGTGCCAGCAGCTTGGGGGGGACAGGGGTCTACGAGCAGTACTTC. This gives the protein CASSLGGTGVYEQYF.